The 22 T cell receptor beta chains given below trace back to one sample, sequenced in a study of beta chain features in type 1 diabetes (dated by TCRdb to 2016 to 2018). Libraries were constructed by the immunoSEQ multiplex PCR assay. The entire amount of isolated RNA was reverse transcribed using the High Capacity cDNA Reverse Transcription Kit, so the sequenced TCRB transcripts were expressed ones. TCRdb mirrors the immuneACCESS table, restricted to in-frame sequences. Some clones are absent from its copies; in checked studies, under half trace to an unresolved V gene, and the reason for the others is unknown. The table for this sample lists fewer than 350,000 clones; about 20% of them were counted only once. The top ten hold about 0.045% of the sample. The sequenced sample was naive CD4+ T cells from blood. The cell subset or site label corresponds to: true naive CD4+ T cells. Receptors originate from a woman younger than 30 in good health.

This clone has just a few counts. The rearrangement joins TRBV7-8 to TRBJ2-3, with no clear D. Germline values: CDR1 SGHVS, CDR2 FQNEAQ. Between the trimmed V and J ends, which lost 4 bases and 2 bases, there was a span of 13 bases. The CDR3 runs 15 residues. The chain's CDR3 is CASSYSGQSTDTQYF. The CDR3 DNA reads TGTGCCAGCAGCTACTCGGGTCAGTCCACAGATACGCAGTATTTT.

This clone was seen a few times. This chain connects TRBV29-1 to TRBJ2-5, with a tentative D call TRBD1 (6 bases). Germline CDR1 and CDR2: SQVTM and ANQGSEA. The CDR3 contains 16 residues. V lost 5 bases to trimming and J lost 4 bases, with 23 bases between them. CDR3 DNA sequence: TGCAGCGTTATAAGGGGGATGGACACCGCCGGAGAGACCCAGTACTTC. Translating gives CSVIRGMDTAGETQYF.

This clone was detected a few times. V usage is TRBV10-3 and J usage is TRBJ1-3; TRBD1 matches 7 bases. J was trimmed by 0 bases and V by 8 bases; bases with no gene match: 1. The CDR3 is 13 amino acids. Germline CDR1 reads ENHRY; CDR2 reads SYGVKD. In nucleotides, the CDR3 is TGTGCCATCCGGGACAGCTCTGGAAACACCATATATTTT. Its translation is CAIRDSSGNTIYF.

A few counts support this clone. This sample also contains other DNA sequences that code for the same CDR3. The CDR3 bases are TGCGCCAGCAGCTTGTCCCAGGGCACAGATACGCAGTATTTT. This sequence encodes CASSLSQGTDTQYF. This chain links TRBV5-1 with TRBJ2-3; D is unclear. V lost 1 base and J lost 1, with 7 bases in between. This CDR3 contains 14 residues. Germline-derived CDR1 and CDR2 are SGHRS and YFSETQ.

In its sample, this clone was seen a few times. CDR3 sequence: CASRSTGIPLHF. CDR3 nucleotide sequence: TGTGCCAGCAGATCGACAGGGATACCCCTCCACTTT. The chain recombines TRBV6-5 with TRBJ1-6, with 7 bases identical to TRBD1. V was pared by 6 bases and J by 12 bases, with 5 bases of the junction left unmatched. Germline V CDR1 and CDR2: MNHEY, SVGAGI. This CDR3 has 12 amino acids.

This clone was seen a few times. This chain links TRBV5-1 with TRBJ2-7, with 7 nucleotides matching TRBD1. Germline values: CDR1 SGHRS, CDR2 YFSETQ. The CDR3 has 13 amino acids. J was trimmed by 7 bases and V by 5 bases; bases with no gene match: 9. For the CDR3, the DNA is TGCGCCAGCAGTCGGACAGGTCCTGGGGAGCAGTACTTC. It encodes CASSRTGPGEQYF.

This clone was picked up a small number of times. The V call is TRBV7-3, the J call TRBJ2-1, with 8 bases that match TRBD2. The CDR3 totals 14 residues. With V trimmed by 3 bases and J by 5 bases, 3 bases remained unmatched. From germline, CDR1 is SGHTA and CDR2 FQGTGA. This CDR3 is CASSFGGGNNEQFF. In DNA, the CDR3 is TGTGCCAGCAGCTTCGGGGGGGGCAACAATGAGCAGTTCTTC.

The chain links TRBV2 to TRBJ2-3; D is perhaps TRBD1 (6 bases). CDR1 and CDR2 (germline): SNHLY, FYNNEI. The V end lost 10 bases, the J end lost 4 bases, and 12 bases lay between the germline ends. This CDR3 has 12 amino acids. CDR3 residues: CAKRQDSDTQYF. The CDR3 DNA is TGTGCCAAACGACAGGATTCAGATACGCAGTATTTT.

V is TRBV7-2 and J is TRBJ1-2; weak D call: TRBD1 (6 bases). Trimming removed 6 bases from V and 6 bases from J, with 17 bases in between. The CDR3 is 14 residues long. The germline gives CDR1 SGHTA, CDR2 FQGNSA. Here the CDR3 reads CASRPGQNVHGYTF. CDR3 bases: TGTGCCAGCAGACCCGGACAGAATGTTCATGGCTACACCTTC.

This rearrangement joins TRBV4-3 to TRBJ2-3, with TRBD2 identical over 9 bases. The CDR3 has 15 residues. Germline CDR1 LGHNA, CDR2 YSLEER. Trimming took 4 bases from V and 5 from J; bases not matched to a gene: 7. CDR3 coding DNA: TGCGCCAGCAGCCCCCGGGGTAGCGGGGGAGATACGCAGTATTTT. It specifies CASSPRGSGGDTQYF.

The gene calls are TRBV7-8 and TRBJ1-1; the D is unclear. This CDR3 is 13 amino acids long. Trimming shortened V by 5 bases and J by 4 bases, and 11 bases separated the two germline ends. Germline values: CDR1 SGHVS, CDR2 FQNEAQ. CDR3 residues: CASSRTGTTEAFF. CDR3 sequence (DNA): TGTGCCAGCAGCCGGACGGGAACCACTGAAGCTTTCTTT. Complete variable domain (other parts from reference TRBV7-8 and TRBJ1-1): GAGVSQSPRYKVAKRGQDVALRCDPISGHVSLFWYQQALGQGPEFLTYFQNEAQLDKSGLPSDRFFAERPEGSVSTLKIQRTQQEDSAVYLCASSRTGTTEAFFGQGTRLTVV.

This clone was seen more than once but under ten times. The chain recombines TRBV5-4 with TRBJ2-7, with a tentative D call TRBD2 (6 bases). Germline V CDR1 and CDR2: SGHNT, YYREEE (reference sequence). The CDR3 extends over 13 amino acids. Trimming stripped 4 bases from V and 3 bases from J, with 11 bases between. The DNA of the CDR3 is TGTGCCAGCAGCCGGGACTTTAACTACGAGCAGTACTTC. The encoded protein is CASSRDFNYEQYF.

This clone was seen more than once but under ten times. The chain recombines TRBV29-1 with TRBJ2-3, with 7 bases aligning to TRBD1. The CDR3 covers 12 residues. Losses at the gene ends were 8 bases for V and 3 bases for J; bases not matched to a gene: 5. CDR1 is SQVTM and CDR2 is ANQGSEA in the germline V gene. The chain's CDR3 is CSQGQTTDTQYF. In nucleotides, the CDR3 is TGCAGCCAGGGACAGACAACAGATACGCAGTATTTT.

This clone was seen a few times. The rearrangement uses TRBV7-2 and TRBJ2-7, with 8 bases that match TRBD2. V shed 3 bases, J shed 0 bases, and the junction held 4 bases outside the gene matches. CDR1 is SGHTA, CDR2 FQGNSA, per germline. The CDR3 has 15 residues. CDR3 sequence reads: CASSFRGGSSYEQYF. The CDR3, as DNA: TGTGCCAGCAGCTTCCGGGGGGGGAGCTCCTACGAGCAGTACTTC.

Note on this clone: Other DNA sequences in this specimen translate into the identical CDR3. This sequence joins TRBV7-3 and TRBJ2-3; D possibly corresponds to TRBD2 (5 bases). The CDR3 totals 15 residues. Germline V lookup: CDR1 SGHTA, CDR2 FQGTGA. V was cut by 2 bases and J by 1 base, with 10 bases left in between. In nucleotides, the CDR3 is TGTGCCAGCAGCTTATCCGGACTTCGCACAGATACGCAGTATTTT. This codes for CASSLSGLRTDTQYF.

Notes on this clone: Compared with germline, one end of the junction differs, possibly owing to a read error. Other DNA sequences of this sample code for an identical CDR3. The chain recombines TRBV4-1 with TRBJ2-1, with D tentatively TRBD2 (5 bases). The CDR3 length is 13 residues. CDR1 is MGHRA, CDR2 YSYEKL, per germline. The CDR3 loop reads CASSQDYYNEQFF. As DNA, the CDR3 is TGCGCCAGCAGTCAAGACTACTACAATGAGCAGTTCTTC.

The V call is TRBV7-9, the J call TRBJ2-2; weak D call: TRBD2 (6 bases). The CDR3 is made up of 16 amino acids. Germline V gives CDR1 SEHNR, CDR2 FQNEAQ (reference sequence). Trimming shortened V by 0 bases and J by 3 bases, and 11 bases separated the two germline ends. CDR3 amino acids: CASSLARGGHTGELFF. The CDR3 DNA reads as TGTGCCAGCAGCTTAGCGCGGGGCGGCCACACCGGGGAGCTGTTTTTT.

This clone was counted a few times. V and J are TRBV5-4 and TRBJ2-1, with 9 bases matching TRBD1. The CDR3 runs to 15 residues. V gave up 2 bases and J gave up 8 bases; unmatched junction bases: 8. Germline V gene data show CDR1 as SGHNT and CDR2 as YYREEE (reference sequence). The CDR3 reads CASSLLTGGDDEQFF. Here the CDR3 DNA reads TGTGCCAGCAGCTTATTGACAGGGGGGGATGATGAGCAGTTCTTC.

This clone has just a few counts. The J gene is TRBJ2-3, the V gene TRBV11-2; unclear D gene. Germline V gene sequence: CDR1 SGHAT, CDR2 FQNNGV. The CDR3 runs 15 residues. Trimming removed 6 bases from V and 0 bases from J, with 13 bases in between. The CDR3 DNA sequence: TGTGCCAGCAGACCTACTAAAGCGAGCACAGATACGCAGTATTTT. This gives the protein CASRPTKASTDTQYF.

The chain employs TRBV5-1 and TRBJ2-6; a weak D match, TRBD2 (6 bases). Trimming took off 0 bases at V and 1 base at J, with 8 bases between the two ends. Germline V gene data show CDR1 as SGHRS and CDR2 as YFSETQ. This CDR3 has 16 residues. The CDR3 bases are TGCGCCAGCAGCTTGGAAGCGGGTTCTGGGGCCAACGTCCTGACTTTC. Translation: CASSLEAGSGANVLTF. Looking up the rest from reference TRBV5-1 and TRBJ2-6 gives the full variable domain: KAGVTQTPRYLIKTRGQQVTLSCSPISGHRSVSWYQQTPGQGLQFLFEYFSETQRNKGNFPGRFSGRQFSNSRSEMNVSTLELGDSALYLCASSLEAGSGANVLTFGAGSRLTVL.

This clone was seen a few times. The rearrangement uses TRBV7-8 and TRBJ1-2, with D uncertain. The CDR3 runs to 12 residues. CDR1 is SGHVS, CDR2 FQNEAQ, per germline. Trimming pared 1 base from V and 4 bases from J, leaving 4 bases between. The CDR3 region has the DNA TGTGCCAGCAGCTTAGATCTCTATGGCTACACCTTC. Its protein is CASSLDLYGYTF.

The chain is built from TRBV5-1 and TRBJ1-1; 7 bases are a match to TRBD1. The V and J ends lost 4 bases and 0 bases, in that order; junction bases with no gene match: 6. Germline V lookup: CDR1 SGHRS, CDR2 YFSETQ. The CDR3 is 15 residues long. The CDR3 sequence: CASSPQQGMNTEAFF. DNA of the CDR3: TGCGCCAGCAGCCCGCAACAGGGGATGAACACTGAAGCTTTCTTT.